This TCR beta chain was recovered during a study of blood T cells in healthy people across ages. CDR1 is MDHEN and CDR2 is SYDVKM in the germline V gene. J gave up 3 bases and V 7 bases, and 7 bases lay outside the gene matches. The CDR3 length is 14 residues. Alongside a J-beta primer mix, a sample-barcoded 5' primer served in a second PCR lasting 7 to 11 cycles. Each CDR3 protein gets one entry after TCRdb re-called the 5' RACE reads with MiXCR. Of some 1.6 million distinct CDR3 sequences listed, about 31% are singletons. This clonotype was recorded a few times. This chain uses TRBV28 with TRBJ2-5; 8 bases fit TRBD1. This receptor was identified in a woman aged 25 to 39 in good health. What was sequenced was blood. The CDR3, as DNA: TGTGCCAGCAAACCGGGACAGGCCAAAGAGACCCAGTACTTC. This sequence encodes CASKPGQAKETQYF.